This TCR beta chain was captured by sequencing in a study of blood T cell repertoires in COVID-19. The protocol was immunoSEQ multiplex PCR, while the TCRdb copy is restricted to in-frame clones and leaves out a portion. Among about 73,000 clones listed, around four fifths were seen once. V lost 5 bases and J 0 bases, leaving 14 bases between the germline ends. Germline loops: CDR1 LNHDA, CDR2 SQIVND (reference sequence). The CDR3 is made up of 16 amino acids. The material sequenced was peripheral blood. The sequence derives from a man older than 75 with active or convalescent COVID-19. This chain links TRBV19 with TRBJ1-3; D is uncertain. The CDR3 DNA reads TGTGCCAGTAGTCCATCTTACGCGAGCTCTGGAAACACCATATATTTT. Amino acid sequence: CASSPSYASSGNTIYF.